The 16 T cell receptor beta chains listed next were all sequenced from one sample in a study of T cell responses to AZD1222 COVID-19 vaccine. Profiled with immunoSEQ multiplex PCR; TCRdb holds only in-frame clones, not every one. The top ten clones hold about 0.5% of a sample with 250,000 to 300,000 clones, roughly 93% of them seen once. The material was peripheral blood, obtained 28 days after the second AZD1222 dose. Receptor source: an adult who received the AZD1222 COVID-19 vaccine.

The chain links TRBV28 to TRBJ1-1; D is uncertain. Germline V lookup: CDR1 MDHEN, CDR2 SYDVKM. V dropped 1 base and J dropped 5 bases, with 5 bases sitting between them. This CDR3 has 12 amino acids. The CDR3, as DNA: TGTGCCAGCAGTTTATCTAGGACTGAAGCTTTCTTT. It specifies CASSLSRTEAFF.

The V gene is TRBV12-3 or TRBV12-4, the J gene TRBJ2-7; possibly TRBD1 for D (6 bases). V was shortened by 3 bases and J by 6 bases, with 12 bases between the two germline ends. There are 13 residues in the CDR3. The CDR3, as DNA: TGTGCCAGCAGTTTCAAGCAGGGGATCGAGCAGTACTTC. Protein product: CASSFKQGIEQYF.

The chain is built from TRBV5-1 and TRBJ2-2, with D possibly being TRBD1 or TRBD2 (5 bases each). Germline V gene sequence: CDR1 SGHRS, CDR2 YFSETQ. V lost 4 bases to trimming and J lost 4 bases, with 8 bases between them. This CDR3 is built from 13 residues. The CDR3 spells CASSRDVTGELFF. For the CDR3, the DNA is TGCGCCAGCAGCCGGGACGTCACCGGGGAGCTGTTTTTT. The variable domain in full, with the rest retrieved from reference TRBV5-1 and TRBJ2-2, is KAGVTQTPRYLIKTRGQQVTLSCSPISGHRSVSWYQQTPGQGLQFLFEYFSETQRNKGNFPGRFSGRQFSNSRSEMNVSTLELGDSALYLCASSRDVTGELFFGEGSRLTVL.

The V and J genes are TRBV25-1 and TRBJ2-1; no reliable D call. V shed 1 base and J shed 10 bases, with 11 bases lying between them. The CDR3 is made up of 13 amino acids. Germline values: CDR1 MGHDK, CDR2 SYGVNS. DNA for the CDR3: TGTGCCAGCAGTGAATGGTCTCGCGTCGAGCAGTTCTTC. This codes for CASSEWSRVEQFF.

The chain links TRBV7-2 to TRBJ1-5; unclear D gene. With 6 bases removed from V and 3 bases from J, the gap between germline ends came to 15 bases. The CDR3 is 15 residues long. CDR1 and CDR2 (germline): SGHTA, FQGNSA. The CDR3 nucleotides are TGTGCCAGCAGTTCCCGGGGAGGGCACAATCAGCCCCAGCATTTT. Translation gives CASSSRGGHNQPQHF.

The J gene is TRBJ1-1, the V gene TRBV6-5; the D is unclear. V lost 6 bases, J lost 3 bases, and 11 bases lay in between. CDR3 length equals 13 residues. CDR1 is MNHEY, CDR2 SVGAGI, per germline. CDR3 nucleotide sequence: TGTGCCAGCAGACGACTTCCCCACACTGAAGCTTTCTTT. Translating it yields CASRRLPHTEAFF.

The chain employs TRBV28 and TRBJ1-5; TRBD1 is a possible D gene (6 bases). Trimming pared 4 bases from V and 4 bases from J, leaving 11 bases between. Germline CDR1 and CDR2: MDHEN and SYDVKM. The CDR3 contains 14 residues. This CDR3 is CASSSDSTNQPQHF. CDR3 DNA: TGTGCCAGCAGTTCGGACAGCACAAATCAGCCCCAGCATTTT.

The genes are TRBV10-3 and TRBJ1-1; D gene unclear. CDR3 length: 13 residues. Looked up from germline, CDR1 is ENHRY and CDR2 is SYGVKD. CDR3 protein: CTNAPQSGKEAFF. In DNA, the CDR3 is TGTACCAACGCACCTCAATCTGGGAAAGAAGCTTTCTTT.

The rearrangement uses TRBV5-1 and TRBJ1-4; tentative D call: TRBD1 (6 bases). CDR3 length: 18 residues. Germline CDR1 and CDR2: SGHRS and YFSETQ. Trimming shortened V by 3 bases and J by 6 bases, and 24 bases separated the two germline ends. The DNA of the CDR3 is TGCGCCAGCAGCTATGGGCTCCTTATTGGGGGGGCCTATGAAAAACTGTTTTTT. Its translation: CASSYGLLIGGAYEKLFF.

The chain recombines TRBV10-3 with TRBJ1-4; unclear D gene. The CDR3 is 14 amino acids. In germline, CDR1 is ENHRY, CDR2 SYGVKD. V was clipped by 0 bases and J by 6 bases, with 8 bases between them. CDR3 amino acids: CAISESGPDEKLFF. The CDR3 bases are TGTGCCATCAGTGAGTCTGGCCCCGATGAAAAACTGTTTTTT.

With regard to this clone: One end of the junction is discordant with germline, which a read error may explain. In the same sample, other DNA sequences code for this CDR3. The rearrangement links TRBV3-1 (or the pseudogene TRBV3-2) to TRBJ2-7; D remains unclear. This CDR3 has 12 residues. Germline-derived CDR1 and CDR2 are LGHDT and YNNKEL (reference sequence). The CDR3 sequence is CASSQVSYEQYF. The CDR3 DNA follows: TGTGCCAGCAGTCAAGTCTCCTACGAGCAGTACTTC.

The chain combines TRBV27 with TRBJ2-2; D ambiguous. This CDR3 comprises 12 residues. V gave up 2 bases and J gave up 2 bases, with 0 bases separating them. CDR1 is MNHEY and CDR2 is SMNVEV in the germline V gene (reference sequence). The CDR3 DNA is TGTGCCAGCAGTTTAAACACCGGGGAGCTGTTTTTT. Translation: CASSLNTGELFF.

This rearrangement joins TRBV29-1 to TRBJ1-2; D is possibly TRBD1 (5 bases). Germline CDR1 and CDR2: SQVTM and ANQGSEA. V was shortened by 0 bases and J by 3 bases, with 14 bases between the two germline ends. This CDR3 has 15 amino acids. This CDR3 is CSVEDSGQPDYGYTF. CDR3 sequence (DNA): TGCAGCGTTGAAGATTCGGGGCAACCGGACTATGGCTACACCTTC.

This rearrangement joins TRBV15 to TRBJ2-7, with 8 bases lining up with TRBD2. J lost 0 bases, V lost 0 bases, and 10 bases had no gene match. The CDR3 extends over 18 amino acids. Germline assignment: CDR1 LNHNV and CDR2 YYDKDF (reference sequence). CDR3 protein: CATSRDTGTGGSSYEQYF. The CDR3, as DNA: TGTGCCACCAGCAGAGATACAGGAACGGGGGGGTCCTCCTACGAGCAGTACTTC.

This chain connects TRBV4-1 to TRBJ1-5, with D uncertain. V was pared by 0 bases and J by 2 bases, with 11 bases between. This CDR3 comprises 16 residues. Germline values: CDR1 MGHRA, CDR2 YSYEKL. The CDR3 DNA reads as TGCGCCAGCAGCCAAGATAATGCGGCAGGCAATCAGCCCCAGCATTTT. Its protein product is CASSQDNAAGNQPQHF.

The rearrangement links TRBV29-1 to TRBJ1-3; 7 nucleotides agree with TRBD1. The CDR3 covers 16 residues. CDR1 SQVTM and CDR2 ANQGSEA come from the germline V gene. V shed 0 bases, J shed 0 bases, and the junction held 5 bases outside the gene matches. The CDR3 coding sequence is TGCAGCGTTGAAGATAGGGACAGATACTCTGGAAACACCATATATTTT. Its translation: CSVEDRDRYSGNTIYF.